This T cell receptor (beta chain) originates from a study of T cells after yellow fever vaccination. As to this clonotype: Antigen specificity is unknown.

MiXCR, applied by TCRdb to the 5' RACE reads, yields one record per CDR3 protein. The sample yields 120,000 to 150,000 distinct CDR3 sequences, over 7% seen once. Broader study findings: Only a minor proportion of clonotypes was detected across both CD4 and CD8 compartments.

The CDR3 contains 16 residues. The V end was cut by 1 base, the J end by 6 bases, with 16 bases between. CDR1 is SGHTA and CDR2 is FQGNSA in the germline V gene. The genes are TRBV7-2 and TRBJ2-1; no firm D call. Sequenced here: CD4+ T cells sorted from PBMCs, sampled 5 days after the yellow fever booster vaccination. This receptor was taken from a man aged 30 to 39 who received the YFV17D yellow fever vaccine. The CDR3 is CASSLVGSSTANEQFF. CDR3 bases: TGTGCCAGCAGCTTAGTCGGGTCCTCAACTGCCAATGAGCAGTTCTTC.